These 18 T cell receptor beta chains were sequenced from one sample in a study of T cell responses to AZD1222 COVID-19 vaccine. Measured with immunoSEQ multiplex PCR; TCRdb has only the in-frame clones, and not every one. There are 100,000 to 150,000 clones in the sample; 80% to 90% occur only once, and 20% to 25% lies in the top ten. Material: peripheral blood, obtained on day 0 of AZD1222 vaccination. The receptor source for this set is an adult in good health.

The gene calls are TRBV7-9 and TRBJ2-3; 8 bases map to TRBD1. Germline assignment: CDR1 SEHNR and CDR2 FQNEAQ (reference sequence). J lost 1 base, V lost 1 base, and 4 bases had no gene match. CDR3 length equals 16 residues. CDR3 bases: TGTGCCAGCAGCTTAGTTGGACAGGGTGGCACAGATACGCAGTATTTT. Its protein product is CASSLVGQGGTDTQYF.

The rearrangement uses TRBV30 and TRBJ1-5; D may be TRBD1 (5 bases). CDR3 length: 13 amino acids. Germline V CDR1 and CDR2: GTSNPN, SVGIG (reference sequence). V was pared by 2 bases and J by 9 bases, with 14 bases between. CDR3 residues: CAWSPTPQGPQHF. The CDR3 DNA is TGTGCCTGGAGTCCAACCCCGCAGGGGCCCCAGCATTTT.

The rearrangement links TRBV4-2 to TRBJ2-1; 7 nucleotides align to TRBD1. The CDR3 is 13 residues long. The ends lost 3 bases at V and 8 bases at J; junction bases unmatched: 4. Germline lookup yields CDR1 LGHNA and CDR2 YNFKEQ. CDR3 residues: CASSQTGYDEQFF. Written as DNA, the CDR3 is TGTGCCAGCAGCCAGACAGGGTATGATGAGCAGTTCTTC.

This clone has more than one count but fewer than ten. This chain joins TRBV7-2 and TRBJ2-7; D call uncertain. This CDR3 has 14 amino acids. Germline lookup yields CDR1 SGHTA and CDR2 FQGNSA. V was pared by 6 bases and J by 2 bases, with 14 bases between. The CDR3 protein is CASRKNTIAYEQYF. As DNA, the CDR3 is TGTGCCAGCAGAAAAAACACCATCGCCTACGAGCAGTACTTC.

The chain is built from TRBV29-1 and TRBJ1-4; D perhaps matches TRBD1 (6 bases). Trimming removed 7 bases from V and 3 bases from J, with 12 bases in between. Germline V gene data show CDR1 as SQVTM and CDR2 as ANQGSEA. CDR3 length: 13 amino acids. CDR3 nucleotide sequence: TGCAGCGGGACTACAGGGTCTAATGAAAAACTGTTTTTT. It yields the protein CSGTTGSNEKLFF.

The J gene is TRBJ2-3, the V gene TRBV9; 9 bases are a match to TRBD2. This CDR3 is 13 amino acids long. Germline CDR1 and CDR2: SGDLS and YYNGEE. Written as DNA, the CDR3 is TGTGCTAGTGCGGGGGGGCCTATGGATACGCAGTATTTT. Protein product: CASAGGPMDTQYF. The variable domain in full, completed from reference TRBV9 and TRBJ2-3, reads DSGVTQTPKHLITATGQRVTLRCSPRSGDLSVYWYQQSLDQGLQFLIQYYNGEERAKGNILERFSAQQFPDLHSELNLSSLELGDSALYFCASAGGPMDTQYFGPGTRLTVL.

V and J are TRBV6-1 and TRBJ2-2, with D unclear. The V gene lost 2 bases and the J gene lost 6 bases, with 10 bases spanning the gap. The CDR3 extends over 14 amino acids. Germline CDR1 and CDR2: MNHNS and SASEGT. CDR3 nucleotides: TGTGCCAGCAGTGAAAAATTCCGTTCCGGGGAGCTGTTTTTT. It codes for CASSEKFRSGELFF.

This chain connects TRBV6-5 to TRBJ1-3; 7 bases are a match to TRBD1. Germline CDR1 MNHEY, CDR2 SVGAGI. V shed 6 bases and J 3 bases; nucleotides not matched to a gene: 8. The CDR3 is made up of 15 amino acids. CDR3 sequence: CASSRGTSRGNTIYF. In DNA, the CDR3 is TGTGCCAGCAGCAGGGGGACTTCTCGTGGAAACACCATATATTTT.

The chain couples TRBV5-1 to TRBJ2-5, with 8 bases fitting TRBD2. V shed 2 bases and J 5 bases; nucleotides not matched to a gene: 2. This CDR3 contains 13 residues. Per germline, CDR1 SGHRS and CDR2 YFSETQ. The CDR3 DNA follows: TGCGCCAGCAGCTTACTAGCGGATGAGACCCAGTACTTC. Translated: CASSLLADETQYF. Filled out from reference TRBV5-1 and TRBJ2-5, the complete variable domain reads KAGVTQTPRYLIKTRGQQVTLSCSPISGHRSVSWYQQTPGQGLQFLFEYFSETQRNKGNFPGRFSGRQFSNSRSEMNVSTLELGDSALYLCASSLLADETQYFGPGTRLLVL.

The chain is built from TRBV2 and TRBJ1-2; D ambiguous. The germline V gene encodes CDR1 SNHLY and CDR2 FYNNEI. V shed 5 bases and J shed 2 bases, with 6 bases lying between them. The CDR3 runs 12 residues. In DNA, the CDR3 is TGTGCCAGCAGTACGGAAAACTATGGCTACACCTTC. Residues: CASSTENYGYTF.

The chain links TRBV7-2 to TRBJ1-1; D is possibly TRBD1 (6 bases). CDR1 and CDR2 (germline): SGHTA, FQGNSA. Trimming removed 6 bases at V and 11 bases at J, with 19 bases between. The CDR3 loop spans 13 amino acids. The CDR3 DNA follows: TGTGCCAGCAGTGCACAGGGTTCCAATAGGGCTTTCTTT. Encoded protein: CASSAQGSNRAFF.

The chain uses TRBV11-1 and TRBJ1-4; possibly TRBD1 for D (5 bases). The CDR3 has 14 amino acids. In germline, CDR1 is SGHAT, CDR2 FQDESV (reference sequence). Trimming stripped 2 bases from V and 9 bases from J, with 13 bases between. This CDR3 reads CASSLTGGRQKLFF. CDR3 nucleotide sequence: TGTGCCAGCAGCTTAACGGGGGGTCGGCAAAAACTGTTTTTT.

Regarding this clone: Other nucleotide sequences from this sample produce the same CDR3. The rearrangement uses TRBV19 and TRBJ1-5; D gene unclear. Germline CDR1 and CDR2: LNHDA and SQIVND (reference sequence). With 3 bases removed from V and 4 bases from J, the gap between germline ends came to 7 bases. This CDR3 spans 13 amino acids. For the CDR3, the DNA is TGTGCCAGTAGTATCGGCGGAAATCAGCCCCAGCATTTT. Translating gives CASSIGGNQPQHF.

The CDR3 DNA is TGTGCCAGCAGCTTAATGCTAGACTATCAGCCCCAGCATTTT. Its protein is CASSLMLDYQPQHF. V is TRBV7-2 and J is TRBJ1-5; D unresolved. CDR1 is SGHTA, CDR2 FQGNSA, per germline. With 2 bases removed from V and 5 bases from J, the gap between germline ends came to 10 bases. The CDR3 is made up of 14 amino acids.

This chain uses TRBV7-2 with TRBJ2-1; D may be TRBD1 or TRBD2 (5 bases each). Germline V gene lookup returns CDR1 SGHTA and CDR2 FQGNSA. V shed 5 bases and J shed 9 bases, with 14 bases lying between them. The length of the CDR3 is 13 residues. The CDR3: CASSPRGAVEQFF. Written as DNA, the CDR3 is TGTGCCAGCAGCCCGAGAGGGGCCGTTGAGCAGTTCTTC.

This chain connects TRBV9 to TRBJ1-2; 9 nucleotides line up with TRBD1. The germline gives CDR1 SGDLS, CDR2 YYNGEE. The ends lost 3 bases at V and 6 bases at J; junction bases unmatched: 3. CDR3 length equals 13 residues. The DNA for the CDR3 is TGTGCCAGCAGCGCCGGGACAGGGAATGGCTACACCTTC. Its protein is CASSAGTGNGYTF. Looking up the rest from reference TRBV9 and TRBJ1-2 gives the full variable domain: DSGVTQTPKHLITATGQRVTLRCSPRSGDLSVYWYQQSLDQGLQFLIQYYNGEERAKGNILERFSAQQFPDLHSELNLSSLELGDSALYFCASSAGTGNGYTFGSGTRLTVV.

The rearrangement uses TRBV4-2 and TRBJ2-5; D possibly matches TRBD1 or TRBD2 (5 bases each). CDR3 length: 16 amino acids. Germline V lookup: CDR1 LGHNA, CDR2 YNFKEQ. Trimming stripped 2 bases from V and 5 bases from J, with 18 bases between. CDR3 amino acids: CASSQNWGLSGETQYF. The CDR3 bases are TGTGCCAGCAGCCAAAACTGGGGCCTGTCGGGGGAGACCCAGTACTTC.

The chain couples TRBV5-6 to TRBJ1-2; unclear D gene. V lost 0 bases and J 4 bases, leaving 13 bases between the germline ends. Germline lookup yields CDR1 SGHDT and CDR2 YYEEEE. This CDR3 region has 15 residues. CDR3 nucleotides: TGTGCCAGCAGCTTGGAGCGTTCGACCCTCTATGGCTACACCTTC. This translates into CASSLERSTLYGYTF.